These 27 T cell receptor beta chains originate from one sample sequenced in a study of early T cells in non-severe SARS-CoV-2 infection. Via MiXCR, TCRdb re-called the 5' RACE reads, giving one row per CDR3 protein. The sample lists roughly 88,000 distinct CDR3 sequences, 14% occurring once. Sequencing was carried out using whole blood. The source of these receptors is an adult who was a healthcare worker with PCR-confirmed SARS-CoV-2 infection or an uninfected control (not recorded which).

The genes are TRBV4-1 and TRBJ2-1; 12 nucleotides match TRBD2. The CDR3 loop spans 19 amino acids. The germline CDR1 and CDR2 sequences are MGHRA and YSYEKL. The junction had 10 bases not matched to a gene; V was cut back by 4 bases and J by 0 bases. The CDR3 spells CASSPSGGASLSSYNEQFF. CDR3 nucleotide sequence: TGCGCCAGCAGCCCTAGCGGGGGGGCCTCCTTGAGCTCCTACAATGAGCAGTTCTTC.

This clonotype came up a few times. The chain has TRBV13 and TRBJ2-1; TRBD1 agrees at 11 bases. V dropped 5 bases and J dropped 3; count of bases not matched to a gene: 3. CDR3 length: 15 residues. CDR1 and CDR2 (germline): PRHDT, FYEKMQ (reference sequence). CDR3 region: CASSLGTGGYNEQFF. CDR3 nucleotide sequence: TGTGCCAGCAGCCTGGGGACAGGGGGCTACAATGAGCAGTTCTTC.

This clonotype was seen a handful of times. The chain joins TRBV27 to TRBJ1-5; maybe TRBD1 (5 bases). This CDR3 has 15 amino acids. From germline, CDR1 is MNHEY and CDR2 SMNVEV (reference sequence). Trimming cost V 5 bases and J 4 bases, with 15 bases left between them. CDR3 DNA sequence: TGTGCCAGCAGTAACACGGCGGGGCCAAATCAGCCCCAGCATTTT. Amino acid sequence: CASSNTAGPNQPQHF.

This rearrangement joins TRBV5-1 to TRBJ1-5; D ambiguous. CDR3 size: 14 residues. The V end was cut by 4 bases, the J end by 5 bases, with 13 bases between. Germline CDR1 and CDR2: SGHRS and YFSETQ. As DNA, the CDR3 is TGCGCCAGCAGCCCCAACCTAGGCCATCAGCCCCAGCATTTT. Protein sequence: CASSPNLGHQPQHF.

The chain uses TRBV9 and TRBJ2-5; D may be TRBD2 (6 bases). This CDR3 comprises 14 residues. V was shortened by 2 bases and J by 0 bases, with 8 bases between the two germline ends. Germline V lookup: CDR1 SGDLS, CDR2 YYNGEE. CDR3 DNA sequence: TGTGCCAGCAGCGTTGGGGGGTACCAAGAGACCCAGTACTTC. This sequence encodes CASSVGGYQETQYF.

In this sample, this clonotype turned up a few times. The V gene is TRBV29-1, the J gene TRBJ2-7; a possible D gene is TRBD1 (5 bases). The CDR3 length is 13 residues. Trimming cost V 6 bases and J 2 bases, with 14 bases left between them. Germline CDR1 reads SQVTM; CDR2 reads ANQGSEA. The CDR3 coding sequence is TGCAGCGTCCTGACAGACCTCACCTACGAGCAGTACTTC. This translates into CSVLTDLTYEQYF.

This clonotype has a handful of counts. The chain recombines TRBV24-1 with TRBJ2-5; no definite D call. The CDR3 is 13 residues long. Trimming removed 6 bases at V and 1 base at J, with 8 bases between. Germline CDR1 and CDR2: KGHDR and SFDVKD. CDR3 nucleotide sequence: TGTGCCACCAGTTATGGCGTCCAAGAGACCCAGTACTTC. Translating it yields CATSYGVQETQYF.

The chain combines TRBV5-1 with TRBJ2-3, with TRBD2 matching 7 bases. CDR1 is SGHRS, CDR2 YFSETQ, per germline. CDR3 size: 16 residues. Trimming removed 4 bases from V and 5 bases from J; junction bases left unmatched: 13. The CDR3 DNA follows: TGCGCCAGCAGCCTGGGAGGGACTCCCGGTTTAGATACGCAGTATTTT. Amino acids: CASSLGGTPGLDTQYF.

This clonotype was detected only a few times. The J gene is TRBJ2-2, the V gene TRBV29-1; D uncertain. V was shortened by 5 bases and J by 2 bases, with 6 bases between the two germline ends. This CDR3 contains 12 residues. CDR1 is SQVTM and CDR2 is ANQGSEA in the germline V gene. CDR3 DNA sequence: TGCAGCGTTTCCCGTAACACCGGGGAGCTGTTTTTT. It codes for CSVSRNTGELFF.

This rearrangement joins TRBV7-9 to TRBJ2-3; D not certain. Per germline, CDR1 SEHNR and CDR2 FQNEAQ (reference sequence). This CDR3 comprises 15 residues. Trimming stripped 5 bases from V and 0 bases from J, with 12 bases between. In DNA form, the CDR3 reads TGTGCCAGCAGCGCTGCCCAGTCCAGCACAGATACGCAGTATTTT. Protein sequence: CASSAAQSSTDTQYF. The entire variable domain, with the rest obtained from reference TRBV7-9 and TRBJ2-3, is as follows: DTGVSQNPRHKITKRGQNVTFRCDPISEHNRLYWYRQTLGQGPEFLTYFQNEAQLEKSRLLSDRFSAERPKGSFSTLEIQRTEQGDSAMYLCASSAAQSSTDTQYFGPGTRLTVL.

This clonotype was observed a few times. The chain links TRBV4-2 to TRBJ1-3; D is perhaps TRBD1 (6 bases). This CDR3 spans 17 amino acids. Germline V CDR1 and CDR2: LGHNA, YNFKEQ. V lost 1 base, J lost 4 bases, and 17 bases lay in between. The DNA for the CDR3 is TGTGCCAGCAGCCAAGTAATGTGGGGGCGGCAGGGAAACACCATATATTTT. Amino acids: CASSQVMWGRQGNTIYF.

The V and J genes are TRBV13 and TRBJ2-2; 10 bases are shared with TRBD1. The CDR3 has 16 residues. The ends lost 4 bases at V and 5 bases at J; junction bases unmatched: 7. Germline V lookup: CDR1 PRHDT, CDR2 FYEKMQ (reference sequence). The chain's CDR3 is CASSSRQGAWTGELFF. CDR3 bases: TGTGCCAGCAGCTCCAGACAGGGGGCGTGGACCGGGGAGCTGTTTTTT.

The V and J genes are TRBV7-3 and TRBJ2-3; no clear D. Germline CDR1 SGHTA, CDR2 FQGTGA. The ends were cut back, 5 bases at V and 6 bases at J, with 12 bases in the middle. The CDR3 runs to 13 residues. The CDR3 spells CASSPNGADTQYF. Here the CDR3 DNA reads TGTGCCAGCAGCCCTAACGGAGCGGATACGCAGTATTTT.

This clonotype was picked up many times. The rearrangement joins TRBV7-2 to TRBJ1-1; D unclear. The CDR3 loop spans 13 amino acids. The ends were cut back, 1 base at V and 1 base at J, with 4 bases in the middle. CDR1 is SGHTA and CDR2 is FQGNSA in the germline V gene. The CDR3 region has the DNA TGTGCCAGCAGCTTAGGAAGGAACACTGAAGCTTTCTTT. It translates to CASSLGRNTEAFF.

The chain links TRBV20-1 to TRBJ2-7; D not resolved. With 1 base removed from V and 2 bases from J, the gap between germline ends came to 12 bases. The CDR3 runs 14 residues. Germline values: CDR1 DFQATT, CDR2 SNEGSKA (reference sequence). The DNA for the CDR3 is TGCAGTGCTAGAGTTCGCCGGCCTACCTACGAGCAGTACTTC. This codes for CSARVRRPTYEQYF.

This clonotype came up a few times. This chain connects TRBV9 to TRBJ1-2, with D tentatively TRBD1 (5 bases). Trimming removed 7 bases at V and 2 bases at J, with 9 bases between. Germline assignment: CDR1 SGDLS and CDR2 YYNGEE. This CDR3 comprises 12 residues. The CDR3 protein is CASDGGNYGYTF. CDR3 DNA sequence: TGTGCCAGCGATGGGGGAAACTATGGCTACACCTTC.

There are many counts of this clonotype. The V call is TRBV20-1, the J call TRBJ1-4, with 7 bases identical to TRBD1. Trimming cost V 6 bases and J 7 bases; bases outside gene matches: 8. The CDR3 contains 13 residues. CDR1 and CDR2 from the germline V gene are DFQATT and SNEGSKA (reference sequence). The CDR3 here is CSARTGEGEKLFF. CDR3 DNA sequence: TGCAGTGCGAGAACAGGGGAGGGTGAAAAACTGTTTTTT.

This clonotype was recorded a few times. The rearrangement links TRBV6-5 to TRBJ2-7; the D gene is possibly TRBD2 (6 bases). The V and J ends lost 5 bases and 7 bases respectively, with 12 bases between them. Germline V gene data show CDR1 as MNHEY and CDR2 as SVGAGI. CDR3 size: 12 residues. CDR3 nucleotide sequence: TGTGCCAGCAGTCTGCGGGGAGGAGAGCAGTACTTC. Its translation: CASSLRGGEQYF.

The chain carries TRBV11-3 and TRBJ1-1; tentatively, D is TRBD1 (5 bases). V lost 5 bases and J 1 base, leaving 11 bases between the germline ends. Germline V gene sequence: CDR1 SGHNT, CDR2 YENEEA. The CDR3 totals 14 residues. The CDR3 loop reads CASSQGRGNTEAFF. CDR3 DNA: TGTGCCAGCAGCCAGGGACGGGGGAACACTGAAGCTTTCTTT.

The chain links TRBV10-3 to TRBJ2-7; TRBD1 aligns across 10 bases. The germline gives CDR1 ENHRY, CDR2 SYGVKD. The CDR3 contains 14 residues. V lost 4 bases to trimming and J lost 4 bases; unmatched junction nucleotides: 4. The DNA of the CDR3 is TGTGCCATCAGTGGATGGGACAGGGGTTACGAGCAGTACTTC. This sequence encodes CAISGWDRGYEQYF.

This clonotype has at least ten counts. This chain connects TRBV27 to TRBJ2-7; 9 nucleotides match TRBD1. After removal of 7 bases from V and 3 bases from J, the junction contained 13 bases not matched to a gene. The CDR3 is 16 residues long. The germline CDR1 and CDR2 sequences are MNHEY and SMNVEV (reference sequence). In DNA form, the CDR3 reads TGTGCCAGCACCAGGACAGGGGCTAATCCCTTCTACGAGCAGTACTTC. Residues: CASTRTGANPFYEQYF.

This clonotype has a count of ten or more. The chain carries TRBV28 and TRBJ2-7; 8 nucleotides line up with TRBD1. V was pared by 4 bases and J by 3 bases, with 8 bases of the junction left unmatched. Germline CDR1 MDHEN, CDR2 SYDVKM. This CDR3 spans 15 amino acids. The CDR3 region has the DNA TGTGCCAGCAGTTGGACAGGGTTAGCGAGCTACGAGCAGTACTTC. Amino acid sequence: CASSWTGLASYEQYF.

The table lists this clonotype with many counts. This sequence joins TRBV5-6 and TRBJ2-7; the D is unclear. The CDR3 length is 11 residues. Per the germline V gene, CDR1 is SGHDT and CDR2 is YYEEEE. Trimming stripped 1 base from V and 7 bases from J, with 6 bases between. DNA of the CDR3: TGTGCCAGCAGCTTGAGGGAAGAGCAGTACTTC. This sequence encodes CASSLREEQYF.

The CDR3 DNA reads TGTGCCAGCAGCCAAGAATCGACGCTCTCCTACAATGAGCAGTTCTTC. Protein: CASSQESTLSYNEQFF. V is TRBV3-1 and J is TRBJ2-1, with unresolved D. Trimming took off 0 bases at V and 0 bases at J, with 9 bases between the two ends. CDR3 length: 16 amino acids. In germline, CDR1 is LGHDT, CDR2 YNNKEL (reference sequence).

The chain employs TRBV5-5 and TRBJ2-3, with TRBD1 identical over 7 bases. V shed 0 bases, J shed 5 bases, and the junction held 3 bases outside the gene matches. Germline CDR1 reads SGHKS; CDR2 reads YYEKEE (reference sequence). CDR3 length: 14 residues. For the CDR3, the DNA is TGTGCCAGCAGCTTGGTTAACAGGGGAGATACGCAGTATTTT. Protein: CASSLVNRGDTQYF.

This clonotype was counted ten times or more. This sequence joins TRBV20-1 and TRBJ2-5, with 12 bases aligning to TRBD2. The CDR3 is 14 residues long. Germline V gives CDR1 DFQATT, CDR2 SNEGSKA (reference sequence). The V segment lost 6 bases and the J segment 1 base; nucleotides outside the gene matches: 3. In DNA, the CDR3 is TGCAGTGCCGGGACTAGCGGGCTCCAAGAGACCCAGTACTTC. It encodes CSAGTSGLQETQYF.

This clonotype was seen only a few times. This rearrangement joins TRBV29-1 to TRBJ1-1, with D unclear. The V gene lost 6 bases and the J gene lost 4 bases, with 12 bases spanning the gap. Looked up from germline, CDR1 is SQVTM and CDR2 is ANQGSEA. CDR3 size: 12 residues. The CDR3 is CSVAGDPTEAFF. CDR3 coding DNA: TGCAGCGTCGCGGGCGACCCCACTGAAGCTTTCTTT.